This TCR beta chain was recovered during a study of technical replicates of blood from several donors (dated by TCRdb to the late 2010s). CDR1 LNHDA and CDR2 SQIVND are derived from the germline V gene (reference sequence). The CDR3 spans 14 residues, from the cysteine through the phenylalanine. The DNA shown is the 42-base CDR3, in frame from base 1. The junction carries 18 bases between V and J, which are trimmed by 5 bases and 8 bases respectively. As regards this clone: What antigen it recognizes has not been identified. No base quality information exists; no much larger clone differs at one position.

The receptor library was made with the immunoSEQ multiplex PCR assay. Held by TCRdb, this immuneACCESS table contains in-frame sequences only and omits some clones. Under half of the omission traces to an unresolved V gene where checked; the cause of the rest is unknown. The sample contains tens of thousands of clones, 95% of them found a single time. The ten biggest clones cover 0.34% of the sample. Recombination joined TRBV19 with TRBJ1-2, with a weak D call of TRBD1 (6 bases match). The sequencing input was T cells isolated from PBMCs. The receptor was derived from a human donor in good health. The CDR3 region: CASSYREVGFGYTF. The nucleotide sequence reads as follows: TGTGCCAGTAGTTACAGGGAAGTTGGATTCGGCTACACCTTC.